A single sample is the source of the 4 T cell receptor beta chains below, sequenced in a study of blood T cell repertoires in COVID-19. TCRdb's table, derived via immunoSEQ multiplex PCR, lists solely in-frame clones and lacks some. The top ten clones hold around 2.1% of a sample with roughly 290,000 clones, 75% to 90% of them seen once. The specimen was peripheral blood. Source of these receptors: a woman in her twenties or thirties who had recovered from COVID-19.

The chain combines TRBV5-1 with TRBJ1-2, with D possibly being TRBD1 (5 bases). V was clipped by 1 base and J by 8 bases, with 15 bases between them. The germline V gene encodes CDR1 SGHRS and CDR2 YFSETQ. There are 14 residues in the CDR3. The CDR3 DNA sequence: TGCGCCAGCAGCTTGTCCGGGACTTCCGAGGGCTACACCTTC. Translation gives CASSLSGTSEGYTF.

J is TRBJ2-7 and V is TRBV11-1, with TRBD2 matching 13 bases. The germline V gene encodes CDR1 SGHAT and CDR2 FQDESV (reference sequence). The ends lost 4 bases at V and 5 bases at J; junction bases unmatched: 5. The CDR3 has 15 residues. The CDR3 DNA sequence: TGTGCCAGCAGCTCCGGGACTAGCGGGAATAACGAGCAGTACTTC. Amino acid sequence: CASSSGTSGNNEQYF.

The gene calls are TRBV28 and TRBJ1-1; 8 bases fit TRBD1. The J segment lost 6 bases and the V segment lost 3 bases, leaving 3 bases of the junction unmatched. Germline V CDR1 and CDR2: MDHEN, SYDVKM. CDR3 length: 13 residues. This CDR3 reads CASSFKDRAEAFF. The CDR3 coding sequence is TGTGCCAGCAGTTTTAAGGACAGGGCTGAAGCTTTCTTT.

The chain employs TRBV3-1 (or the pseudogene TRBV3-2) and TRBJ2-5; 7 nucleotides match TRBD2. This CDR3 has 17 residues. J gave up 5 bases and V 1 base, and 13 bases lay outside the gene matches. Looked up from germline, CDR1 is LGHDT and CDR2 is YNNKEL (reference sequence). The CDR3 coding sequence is TGTGCCAGCAGCCAAGGGCTCTGGCTAGCGGACGGGGAGACCCAGTACTTC. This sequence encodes CASSQGLWLADGETQYF.